This is a list of T cell receptor beta chains from one sample in a study of T cells after yellow fever vaccination. TCRdb reprocessed the 5' RACE reads via MiXCR and lists one record per CDR3 protein. The sample records some 600,000 distinct CDR3 sequences, about a sixth being singletons. The material sequenced was PBMCs, taken about 5 days after the first yellow fever vaccination. These receptors were taken from a man younger than 30 who received the YFV17D yellow fever vaccine. CDR3s include the opening cysteine and the closing phenylalanine or tryptophan. Each record gives: clone size, V gene, D gene, J gene, CDR3 protein, CDR3 DNA. D genes are given only for firm matches. Only some rows state a clone size, as once, few, many or a class for expanded clones.

clone size: many; V gene: TRBV20-1; D gene: TRBD2; J gene: TRBJ2-7; CDR3 protein: CSASGTSGGLEQYF; CDR3 DNA: TGCAGTGCGTCCGGGACTAGCGGGGGTCTCGAGCAGTACTTC
clone size: many; V gene: TRBV12-3/TRBV12-4; D gene: TRBD1; J gene: TRBJ1-5; CDR3 protein: CASNNQDRGQGQPQHF; CDR3 DNA: TGTGCCAGCAATAACCAGGACAGGGGCCAAGGTCAGCCCCAGCATTTT
clone size: few; V gene: TRBV6-2/TRBV6-3; D gene: TRBD2; J gene: TRBJ2-7; CDR3 protein: CASSKTSGRRGEQYF; CDR3 DNA: TGTGCCAGCAGCAAGACTAGCGGGCGTCGGGGGGAGCAGTACTTC
clone size: .; V gene: TRBV11-2; D gene: TRBD1; J gene: TRBJ1-1; CDR3 protein: CASSGQTGEMNTEAFF; CDR3 DNA: TGTGCCAGCAGCGGACAGACAGGGGAAATGAACACTGAAGCTTTCTTT
clone size: few; V gene: TRBV7-8; D gene: .; J gene: TRBJ2-7; CDR3 protein: CASSLFLARAYEQYF; CDR3 DNA: TGTGCCAGCAGCTTATTTCTAGCGCGCGCCTACGAGCAGTACTTC
clone size: .; V gene: TRBV29-1; D gene: .; J gene: TRBJ2-3; CDR3 protein: CSVVGDGTDTQYF; CDR3 DNA: TGCAGCGTTGTGGGTGATGGCACAGATACGCAGTATTTT
clone size: few; V gene: TRBV20-1; D gene: .; J gene: TRBJ1-1; CDR3 protein: CSAFKGGNTEAFF; CDR3 DNA: TGCAGTGCTTTTAAGGGGGGGAACACTGAAGCTTTCTTT
clone size: few; V gene: TRBV20-1; D gene: TRBD2; J gene: TRBJ2-1; CDR3 protein: CSAWLAGGLGYNEQFF; CDR3 DNA: TGCAGTGCTTGGCTAGCGGGGGGGCTGGGCTACAATGAGCAGTTCTTC
clone size: few; V gene: TRBV5-1; D gene: .; J gene: TRBJ2-3; CDR3 protein: CASSFDGESQYF; CDR3 DNA: TGCGCCAGCAGCTTCGACGGGGAGTCGCAGTATTTT
clone size: .; V gene: TRBV19; D gene: .; J gene: TRBJ2-7; CDR3 protein: CASSTWTVSSYEQYF; CDR3 DNA: TGTGCCAGTAGTACCTGGACAGTCAGCTCCTACGAGCAGTACTTC
clone size: few; V gene: TRBV5-6; D gene: TRBD1; J gene: TRBJ1-5; CDR3 protein: CASSWGGQGNNQPQHF; CDR3 DNA: TGTGCCAGCAGCTGGGGTGGACAGGGGAATAATCAGCCCCAGCATTTT
clone size: few; V gene: TRBV6-5; D gene: TRBD1; J gene: TRBJ1-2; CDR3 protein: CASSYSFVEWDRGIHGYTF; CDR3 DNA: TGTGCCAGCAGTTACTCGTTCGTTGAGTGGGACAGGGGAATCCATGGCTACACCTTC
clone size: few; V gene: TRBV5-1; D gene: .; J gene: TRBJ2-1; CDR3 protein: CASSSLGSGEQFF; CDR3 DNA: TGCGCCAGCAGCTCCCTAGGAAGCGGTGAGCAGTTCTTC
clone size: few; V gene: TRBV7-9; D gene: .; J gene: TRBJ2-5; CDR3 protein: CASNPIQGGETQYF; CDR3 DNA: TGTGCCAGCAACCCCATTCAGGGAGGAGAGACCCAGTACTTC
clone size: .; V gene: TRBV20-1; D gene: .; J gene: TRBJ2-5; CDR3 protein: CSARQGFETQYF; CDR3 DNA: TGCAGTGCTAGACAGGGATTCGAGACCCAGTACTTC
clone size: .; V gene: TRBV7-2; D gene: .; J gene: TRBJ2-2; CDR3 protein: CASSFYGELFF; CDR3 DNA: TGTGCCAGCAGCTTCTACGGGGAGCTGTTTTTT
clone size: .; V gene: TRBV5-1; D gene: .; J gene: TRBJ2-3; CDR3 protein: CASSFAGIGTDTQYF; CDR3 DNA: TGCGCCAGCAGCTTTGCGGGAATCGGCACAGATACGCAGTATTTT
clone size: few; V gene: TRBV4-3; D gene: .; J gene: TRBJ1-4; CDR3 protein: CASSQGRGATNEKLFF; CDR3 DNA: TGCGCCAGCAGCCAAGGGAGGGGTGCAACTAATGAAAAACTGTTTTTT
clone size: few; V gene: TRBV21-1; D gene: .; J gene: TRBJ1-6; CDR3 protein: CASSKARRNKALHF; CDR3 DNA: TGTGCCAGCAGCAAAGCTAGACGGAATAAAGCCCTCCACTTT
clone size: once; V gene: TRBV27; D gene: .; J gene: TRBJ2-1; CDR3 protein: CASGGGGYNEQFF; CDR3 DNA: TGTGCCAGCGGGGGAGGGGGGTACAATGAGCAGTTCTTC
clone size: .; V gene: TRBV2; D gene: .; J gene: TRBJ2-3; CDR3 protein: CASKDTPRDTQYF; CDR3 DNA: TGTGCCAGCAAGGACACACCGAGGGATACGCAGTATTTT
clone size: .; V gene: TRBV29-1; D gene: .; J gene: TRBJ2-1; CDR3 protein: CSVFSSYNEQFF; CDR3 DNA: TGCAGCGTTTTTAGCTCCTACAATGAGCAGTTCTTC
clone size: many; V gene: TRBV5-1; D gene: .; J gene: TRBJ1-1; CDR3 protein: CASSLGPGREAEAFF; CDR3 DNA: TGCGCCAGCAGCTTGGGGCCGGGGAGGGAAGCCGAAGCTTTCTTT
clone size: few; V gene: TRBV7-9; D gene: .; J gene: TRBJ1-5; CDR3 protein: CASSSQDLYQPQHF; CDR3 DNA: TGTGCCAGCAGCTCGCAGGACTTATATCAGCCCCAGCATTTT
clone size: few; V gene: TRBV29-1; D gene: TRBD1; J gene: TRBJ1-4; CDR3 protein: CSARGQGATNEKLFF; CDR3 DNA: TGCAGCGCTCGAGGACAGGGTGCAACTAATGAAAAACTGTTTTTT
clone size: .; V gene: TRBV7-8; D gene: .; J gene: TRBJ2-1; CDR3 protein: CASSSSDEQFF; CDR3 DNA: TGTGCCAGCAGCTCTTCCGATGAGCAGTTCTTC
clone size: many; V gene: TRBV5-1; D gene: .; J gene: TRBJ1-3; CDR3 protein: CASSLVSPRQGLSGNTIYF; CDR3 DNA: TGCGCCAGCAGCTTGGTTTCCCCGAGGCAGGGACTCTCTGGAAACACCATATATTTT
clone size: many; V gene: TRBV5-1; D gene: .; J gene: TRBJ2-3; CDR3 protein: CASRYRGLTDTQYF; CDR3 DNA: TGCGCCAGCAGGTATCGGGGGCTCACAGATACGCAGTATTTT
clone size: few; V gene: TRBV15; D gene: .; J gene: TRBJ1-5; CDR3 protein: CATSRDPGDSVQPQHF; CDR3 DNA: TGTGCCACCAGCAGAGATCCAGGGGATTCGGTTCAGCCCCAGCATTTT
clone size: medium-sized; V gene: TRBV7-2; D gene: TRBD2; J gene: TRBJ2-5; CDR3 protein: CASSGKGLAGETQYF; CDR3 DNA: TGTGCCAGCAGCGGGAAGGGACTAGCGGGAGAGACCCAGTACTTC
clone size: once; V gene: TRBV29-1; D gene: TRBD1; J gene: TRBJ2-5; CDR3 protein: CSVANRGLRETQYF; CDR3 DNA: TGCAGCGTTGCGAACAGGGGGCTTAGGGAGACCCAGTACTTC
clone size: many; V gene: TRBV5-1; D gene: TRBD1; J gene: TRBJ2-7; CDR3 protein: CASSFGPQGEGSYEQYF; CDR3 DNA: TGCGCCAGCAGCTTTGGCCCACAGGGGGAAGGGTCCTACGAGCAGTACTTC
clone size: few; V gene: TRBV5-4; D gene: .; J gene: TRBJ1-4; CDR3 protein: CASSRDAKNEKLFF; CDR3 DNA: TGTGCCAGCAGCCGGGATGCAAAGAATGAAAAACTGTTTTTT
clone size: few; V gene: TRBV30; D gene: TRBD2; J gene: TRBJ2-1; CDR3 protein: CAWSGLAGVEQFF; CDR3 DNA: TGTGCCTGGAGTGGACTAGCGGGAGTCGAGCAGTTCTTC
clone size: few; V gene: TRBV4-2; D gene: .; J gene: TRBJ1-5; CDR3 protein: CASSQDGGGNQPQHF; CDR3 DNA: TGTGCCAGCAGCCAAGATGGGGGCGGCAATCAGCCCCAGCATTTT
clone size: .; V gene: TRBV4-1; D gene: TRBD2; J gene: TRBJ2-3; CDR3 protein: CASSQNRGGASDTQYF; CDR3 DNA: TGCGCCAGCAGCCAAAATCGGGGGGGGGCCTCAGATACGCAGTATTTT
clone size: .; V gene: TRBV4-3; D gene: .; J gene: TRBJ2-5; CDR3 protein: CASSQVQEESETQYF; CDR3 DNA: TGCGCCAGCAGCCAAGTTCAGGAGGAGTCAGAGACCCAGTACTTC
clone size: .; V gene: TRBV9; D gene: TRBD1; J gene: TRBJ2-3; CDR3 protein: CASSVVAGTGGSDTQYF; CDR3 DNA: TGTGCCAGCAGCGTAGTCGCCGGGACAGGGGGTTCAGATACGCAGTATTTT